This T cell receptor beta chain was observed in a study of cytomegalovirus exposure and HLA in healthy donors. This CDR3 is 15 amino acids long. Germline CDR1 and CDR2: SGHDT and YYEEEE. With 0 bases removed from V and 0 bases from J, the gap between germline ends came to 7 bases. Concerning this clone itself: Its antigen is undetermined.

TCRdb's copy holds only in-frame clones and misses some; the assay was immunoSEQ multiplex PCR. The sample lists tens of thousands of clones; around 96% were seen once. Study-wide results and limits: A list of around 160 TCR beta chains associated with cytomegalovirus was given.

The chain is built from TRBV5-6 and TRBJ1-3, with D maybe TRBD1 (5 bases). The clonotype originates from a young man in good health and CMV-seronegative. Sequences were obtained from PBMCs. CDR3 sequence: CASSLEDISGNTIYF. The CDR3 DNA reads TGTGCCAGCAGCTTGGAGGACATCTCTGGAAACACCATATATTTT.